Listed below are T cell receptor beta chains from one sample, sequenced in a study of blood T cell repertoires in COVID-19. Profiled with immunoSEQ multiplex PCR; TCRdb holds only in-frame clones, not every one. Of some 180,000 clones detected, roughly 84% appear once; the ten largest clones hold about 11%. The sequenced material came from peripheral blood. These receptors were taken from a man aged 65 to 85 with active or convalescent COVID-19. The CDR3 runs from the conserved cysteine through the conserved F or W. A D gene is named only where the DNA matches it firmly. Some rows have no size entry. The others give once, few or many, or a class for an expanded clone.

d_gene	v_gene	j_gene	abundance	CDR3aa	CDR3nt
-	TRBV18	TRBJ1-1	few	CASSPPNRAENTEAFF	TGTGCCAGCTCACCACCTAACAGGGCTGAAAACACTGAAGCTTTCTTT
TRBD1	TRBV6-2/TRBV6-3	TRBJ2-2	-	CASSTYLGQGVGELFF	TGTGCCAGCAGCACGTACCTCGGACAGGGCGTCGGGGAGCTGTTTTTT
-	TRBV27	TRBJ1-2	-	CASSSFLGAAYGYTF	TGTGCCAGCAGCTCCTTCCTCGGAGCGGCATATGGCTACACCTTC
TRBD1	TRBV29-1	TRBJ2-7	-	CSVESDRGTYEQYF	TGCAGCGTTGAATCCGACAGGGGGACCTACGAGCAGTACTTC
-	TRBV12-3/TRBV12-4	TRBJ1-5	-	CASRDSRDRPQHF	TGTGCCAGCAGAGACAGCAGGGATCGGCCCCAGCATTTT
TRBD1	TRBV4-3	TRBJ1-2	-	CASSTGVGVNYGYTF	TGCGCCAGCTCGACAGGGGTAGGGGTCAACTATGGCTACACCTTC
TRBD1	TRBV6-2/TRBV6-3	TRBJ2-7	-	CASSYWRSGTAGPYEQYF	TGTGCCAGCAGTTACTGGCGATCCGGGACAGCCGGGCCTTACGAGCAGTACTTC
-	TRBV19	TRBJ2-3	-	CASSIGGLGGTDTQYF	TGTGCCAGTAGTATAGGAGGGTTGGGCGGAACAGATACGCAGTATTTT
TRBD2	TRBV18	TRBJ2-1	-	CASSPRVQGEAGKIYNEQFF	TGTGCCAGCTCACCAAGGGTGCAGGGAGAAGCGGGAAAGATCTACAATGAGCAGTTCTTC
TRBD1	TRBV5-1	TRBJ2-7	-	CASRRDRAYEQYF	TGCGCCAGCCGCCGGGACAGGGCTTACGAGCAGTACTTC
-	TRBV10-3	TRBJ2-1	-	CANSALASTYNEQFF	TGTGCCAACAGTGCGCTGGCTTCGACCTACAATGAGCAGTTCTTC
TRBD1	TRBV9	TRBJ2-7	-	CASSNGQGGSYEQYF	TGTGCCAGCAGCAACGGACAGGGGGGGTCCTACGAGCAGTACTTC
-	TRBV3-1/TRBV3-2	TRBJ2-7	-	CASEGQTYEQYF	TGTGCCAGCGAGGGTCAGACCTACGAGCAGTACTTC
TRBD2	TRBV4-2	TRBJ2-5	-	CASSQDQGTSRQETQYF	TGTGCCAGCAGCCAAGATCAAGGGACTAGTCGTCAAGAGACCCAGTACTTC
TRBD1	TRBV28	TRBJ2-1	-	CASSFPDRANEQFF	TGTGCCAGCAGTTTTCCGGACAGGGCGAATGAGCAGTTCTTC
-	TRBV23-1	TRBJ1-2	-	CASILTAGKRFGGYTF	TGCGCCAGCATACTAACAGCGGGAAAAAGGTTTGGTGGCTACACCTTC